The 32 T cell receptor beta chains presented below share a single source sample, sequenced in a study of HIV-infected children after antiretroviral therapy interruption. A 3' RACE protocol on RNA, with unique molecular identifiers, produced the TCR library. TCRdb reprocessed the 3' RACE reads with MiXCR, giving one entry per CDR3 protein. The table lists 40,000 to 50,000 distinct CDR3 sequences, 3.5% to 5% of them singletons, with roughly 0.7% in the top ten. Treatment denoted: PENTA 11 planned treatment interruption arm or continuous ART arm. The sample in question was CD45RA+ CD4+ T cells from PBMCs, pooled from several time points, obtained from a donor given antiretroviral therapy, either interrupted or continuous. Subset reported: naive CD4+ CD45RA+ CD45RO- T cells. The receptor source for this set is a pool of human donors with HIV.

This clonotype was observed many times. The CDR3 reads CASRGGLAGGNEQFF. CDR3 nucleotide sequence: TGTGCCAGCAGAGGAGGACTAGCGGGGGGCAATGAGCAGTTCTTC. The chain couples TRBV28 to TRBJ2-1, with TRBD2 matching 14 bases. The CDR3 loop spans 15 amino acids. Germline values: CDR1 MDHEN, CDR2 SYDVKM. V lost 6 bases and J lost 6; bases outside the gene matches: 4.

The genes are TRBV29-1 and TRBJ2-7, with 8 bases identical to TRBD2. The trim removed 1 base at V and 0 bases at J, leaving 5 bases unmatched. The CDR3 covers 15 residues. CDR1 is SQVTM, CDR2 ANQGSEA, per germline. The CDR3: CSVEGLAPFSYEQYF. The DNA of the CDR3 is TGCAGCGTTGAAGGACTAGCGCCTTTCTCCTACGAGCAGTACTTC.

This clonotype was picked up many times. V usage is TRBV28 and J usage is TRBJ1-4, with a possible D match to TRBD1 (6 bases). The CDR3 has 12 amino acids. Germline V CDR1 and CDR2: MDHEN, SYDVKM. V lost 8 bases and J 4 bases, leaving 8 bases between the germline ends. In DNA, the CDR3 is TGTGCCAGCGGACAGAGTAATGAAAAACTGTTTTTT. This sequence encodes CASGQSNEKLFF.

Many counts were recorded for this clonotype. CDR3 in amino acids: CASSLRGQGVGELFF. In DNA form, the CDR3 reads TGTGCCAGCAGTCTCCGGGGGCAGGGTGTCGGGGAGCTGTTTTTT. The J gene is TRBJ2-2, the V gene TRBV28, with D possibly being TRBD1 or TRBD2 (6 bases each). V was clipped by 5 bases and J by 7 bases, with 17 bases between them. Per germline, CDR1 MDHEN and CDR2 SYDVKM. The length of the CDR3 is 15 residues.

The J gene is TRBJ2-2, the V gene TRBV7-3; no clear D. V was pared by 2 bases and J by 6 bases, with 7 bases between. Per the germline V gene, CDR1 is SGHTA and CDR2 is FQGTGA. This CDR3 region has 13 residues. CDR3 amino acids: CASSLGIAGELFF. The CDR3 nucleotides are TGTGCCAGCAGCTTAGGAATAGCCGGGGAGCTGTTTTTT.

The sample holds many counts of this clonotype. The chain links TRBV7-2 to TRBJ2-3; D unresolved. The CDR3 runs 14 residues. Trimming shortened V by 3 bases and J by 4 bases, and 11 bases separated the two germline ends. The germline gives CDR1 SGHTA, CDR2 FQGNSA. The CDR3 bases are TGTGCCAGCAGCTTGGCGACTGGGTCAGATACGCAGTATTTT. It specifies CASSLATGSDTQYF.

Ten or more counts support this clonotype. The chain links TRBV25-1 to TRBJ1-4; no definite D call. Germline V gene lookup returns CDR1 MGHDK and CDR2 SYGVNS. The CDR3 consists of 14 residues. V lost 2 bases to trimming and J lost 7 bases, with 11 bases between them. CDR3 sequence (DNA): TGTGCCAGCAGTGAAGGTTTGGCGGCTGAAAAACTGTTTTTT. Translation gives CASSEGLAAEKLFF.

This clonotype has a handful of counts. This chain links TRBV12-3 or TRBV12-4 with TRBJ2-7; D may be TRBD1 (6 bases). The V and J ends lost 5 bases and 4 bases respectively, with 12 bases between them. There are 13 residues in the CDR3. In DNA form, the CDR3 reads TGTGCCAGCAGTCTCAGGGGACGATACGAGCAGTACTTC. This translates into CASSLRGRYEQYF.

This clonotype was counted many times. The V gene is TRBV20-1, the J gene TRBJ1-1, with D unresolved. The CDR3 sequence is 14 residues long. Germline V gene data show CDR1 as DFQATT and CDR2 as SNEGSKA (reference sequence). V gave up 6 bases and J gave up 1 base, with 15 bases separating them. The CDR3 protein is CSATPGSWNTEAFF. The CDR3 DNA reads TGCAGTGCCACCCCCGGCAGTTGGAACACTGAAGCTTTCTTT.

Many counts were recorded for this clonotype. The genes are TRBV29-1 and TRBJ2-5; possible D gene TRBD1, 6 bases. From germline, CDR1 is SQVTM and CDR2 ANQGSEA. The CDR3 spans 16 residues. V was cut by 7 bases and J by 2 bases, with 23 bases left in between. DNA for the CDR3: TGCAGCGACCAAGTGCCACAGGGTAAGGGTCAAGAGACCCAGTACTTC. It specifies CSDQVPQGKGQETQYF.

This clonotype was observed many times. The chain is built from TRBV12-3 or TRBV12-4 and TRBJ2-7, with 9 bases that match TRBD1. V gave up 3 bases and J gave up 6 bases; unmatched junction bases: 6. This CDR3 has 14 amino acids. CDR3 bases: TGTGCCAGCAGTTTTGGGACAGGGAAGGCCGAGCAGTACTTC. Amino acid sequence: CASSFGTGKAEQYF.

V is TRBV28 and J is TRBJ2-7; 7 bases align to TRBD1. With 8 bases clipped from V and 1 base from J, the junction kept 2 bases outside the gene matches. In germline, CDR1 is MDHEN, CDR2 SYDVKM. The CDR3 spans 12 residues. The CDR3 DNA reads as TGTGCCAGCTGGGACAGTTCCTACGAGCAGTACTTC. Translated: CASWDSSYEQYF. The whole variable domain, filled in from reference TRBV28 and TRBJ2-7, reads DVKVTQSSRYLVKRTGEKVFLECVQDMDHENMFWYRQDPGLGLRLIYFSYDVKMKEKGDIPEGYSVSREKKERFSLILESASTNQTSMYLCASWDSSYEQYFGPGTRLTVT.

The chain carries TRBV12-3 or TRBV12-4 and TRBJ1-2, with 9 bases identical to TRBD1. This CDR3 has 13 residues. With 4 bases clipped from V and 7 bases from J, the junction kept 4 bases outside the gene matches. The CDR3 is CASSYSTGGGYTF. The CDR3 DNA reads TGTGCCAGCAGTTACTCGACAGGGGGTGGCTACACCTTC.

This clonotype has ten or more counts. The chain is built from TRBV5-1 and TRBJ1-1; 7 positions agree with TRBD1. With 0 bases clipped from V and 8 bases from J, the junction kept 7 bases outside the gene matches. CDR1 and CDR2 (germline): SGHRS, YFSETQ. The CDR3 sequence is 14 residues long. This CDR3 reads CASSLVGVGQEAFF. CDR3 coding DNA: TGCGCCAGCAGCTTGGTTGGGGTGGGACAGGAAGCTTTCTTT.

This clonotype was counted between two and nine times. The CDR3 here is CASRAGTPNYEQYF. The CDR3, as DNA: TGCGCCAGCAGGGCCGGGACACCTAACTACGAGCAGTACTTC. The rearrangement uses TRBV5-1 and TRBJ2-7; the D gene is possibly TRBD1 (6 bases). The germline CDR1 and CDR2 sequences are SGHRS and YFSETQ. Trimming removed 5 bases at V and 3 bases at J, with 15 bases between. This CDR3 has 14 amino acids.

The V gene is TRBV2, the J gene TRBJ2-7; TRBD2 is a possible D gene (5 bases). CDR1 and CDR2 (germline): SNHLY, FYNNEI. The CDR3 runs 13 residues. V lost 5 bases to trimming and J lost 2 bases, with 10 bases between them. This chain's CDR3 is CASSISGTYEQYF. CDR3 nucleotides: TGTGCCAGCAGTATCAGCGGCACCTACGAGCAGTACTTC.

Within the sample, this clonotype is medium-sized. This rearrangement joins TRBV7-2 to TRBJ2-1, with a weak D call TRBD2 (5 bases). Trimming cost V 2 bases and J 7 bases, with 9 bases left between them. The germline V gene has CDR1 SGHTA and CDR2 FQGNSA. The CDR3 is made up of 13 amino acids. The CDR3 loop is CASSLNRGNEQFF. DNA for the CDR3: TGTGCCAGCAGCTTAAACCGCGGGAATGAGCAGTTCTTC. Combining the CDR3 with reference TRBV7-2 and TRBJ2-1 gives the whole variable domain GAGVSQSPSNKVTEKGKDVELRCDPISGHTALYWYRQSLGQGLEFLIYFQGNSAPDKSGLPSDRFSAERTGGSVSTLTIQRTQQEDSAVYLCASSLNRGNEQFFGPGTRLTVL.

This clonotype came up a few times. V and J are TRBV29-1 and TRBJ2-5; possibly TRBD2 for D (6 bases). Germline V gene sequence: CDR1 SQVTM, CDR2 ANQGSEA. This CDR3 has 13 residues. V lost 7 bases to trimming and J lost 1 base, with 13 bases between them. CDR3 protein: CSASPGLQETQYF. In nucleotides, the CDR3 is TGCAGCGCCTCACCGGGACTCCAAGAGACCCAGTACTTC.

The J gene is TRBJ1-1, the V gene TRBV11-2; 7 positions agree with TRBD1. Germline trimming cut 4 bases from V and 3 bases from J; bases unmatched to any gene: 5. CDR3 length equals 14 residues. CDR1 and CDR2 from the germline V gene are SGHAT and FQNNGV. CDR3 protein: CASSSRDRYTEAFF. The CDR3 DNA reads as TGTGCCAGCAGCTCAAGGGACAGATACACTGAAGCTTTCTTT.

This clonotype was detected ten times or more. This sequence joins TRBV7-2 and TRBJ2-2, with D possibly TRBD2 on 6 matching bases. Trimming removed 5 bases at V and 4 bases at J, with 14 bases between. This CDR3 spans 15 amino acids. The germline V gene has CDR1 SGHTA and CDR2 FQGNSA. CDR3 DNA: TGTGCCAGCAGCCCAGGAGGGCCGATCACCGGGGAGCTGTTTTTT. This translates into CASSPGGPITGELFF.

Ten or more counts support this clonotype. The chain carries TRBV24-1 and TRBJ2-3; D may be TRBD1 (6 bases). V was pared by 3 bases and J by 4 bases, with 10 bases between. This CDR3 has 14 residues. CDR1 and CDR2 (germline): KGHDR, SFDVKD. The DNA for the CDR3 is TGTGCCACCAGTGATGCCAGGGGAGCAGATACGCAGTATTTT. Amino acids: CATSDARGADTQYF.

In its sample, this clonotype was seen many times. This chain joins TRBV6-6 and TRBJ1-1; 10 nucleotides agree with TRBD1. Trimming cost V 5 bases and J 5 bases; bases outside gene matches: 2. CDR1 is MNHNY and CDR2 is SVGAGI in the germline V gene (reference sequence). The CDR3 consists of 13 residues. The DNA of the CDR3 is TGTGCCAGCAGTAGGGGACAGGGGACTGAAGCTTTCTTT. This sequence encodes CASSRGQGTEAFF.

In this sample, this clonotype turned up many times. The rearrangement links TRBV15 to TRBJ1-1; D call uncertain. V gave up 4 bases and J gave up 2 bases, with 20 bases separating them. The CDR3 has 17 residues. The germline CDR1 and CDR2 sequences are LNHNV and YYDKDF (reference sequence). CDR3 residues: CATSTVTDRWRNTEAFF. The CDR3, as DNA: TGTGCCACCAGCACCGTAACGGACCGATGGAGAAACACTGAAGCTTTCTTT.

The J gene is TRBJ2-3, the V gene TRBV12-3 or TRBV12-4; D might be TRBD2 (6 bases). This CDR3 has 15 residues. V lost 3 bases, J lost 3 bases, and 13 bases lay in between. The DNA for the CDR3 is TGTGCCAGCAGTTTGAGTCGGGAGAGGACAGATACGCAGTATTTT. Protein product: CASSLSRERTDTQYF.

This clonotype was seen only a few times. The J gene is TRBJ1-2, the V gene TRBV29-1; D possibly corresponds to TRBD1 (6 bases). V dropped 5 bases and J dropped 8 bases, with 12 bases sitting between them. Germline V CDR1 and CDR2: SQVTM, ANQGSEA. The CDR3 consists of 11 residues. CDR3 bases: TGCAGCGTTAAACACCAGGGGGGCTACACCTTC. Encoded protein: CSVKHQGGYTF.

This clonotype occurred a few times. The chain combines TRBV5-5 with TRBJ2-3, with D possibly TRBD2 on 6 matching bases. This CDR3 has 16 amino acids. Germline V gene lookup returns CDR1 SGHKS and CDR2 YYEKEE (reference sequence). Trimming took off 4 bases at V and 4 bases at J, with 19 bases between the two ends. The CDR3 DNA reads as TGTGCCAGCAGCCCCGGCGGTAGTCTAGCGTCAGATACGCAGTATTTT. This codes for CASSPGGSLASDTQYF. The whole variable domain, filled in from reference TRBV5-5 and TRBJ2-3, reads DAGVTQSPTHLIKTRGQQVTLRCSPISGHKSVSWYQQVLGQGPQFIFQYYEKEERGRGNFPDRFSARQFPNYSSELNVNALLLGDSALYLCASSPGGSLASDTQYFGPGTRLTVL.

This clonotype was counted ten times or more. The J gene is TRBJ2-6, the V gene TRBV18; D ambiguous. CDR1 is KGHSH and CDR2 is LQKENI in the germline V gene. The CDR3 loop spans 16 amino acids. V shed 0 bases and J shed 0 bases, with 6 bases lying between them. The CDR3 DNA follows: TGTGCCAGCTCACCACCGCCGGCCTCTGGGGCCAACGTCCTGACTTTC. Translation: CASSPPPASGANVLTF.

This clonotype came up many times. V and J are TRBV28 and TRBJ1-1, with D possibly matching TRBD1 (6 bases). Trimming left V 2 bases short and J 5 bases short, with 9 bases between. Per germline, CDR1 MDHEN and CDR2 SYDVKM. The length of the CDR3 is 13 residues. As DNA, the CDR3 is TGTGCCAGCAGTTTACGCAGGGGTACTGAAGCTTTCTTT. Translating it yields CASSLRRGTEAFF.

This clonotype came up many times. The chain links TRBV2 to TRBJ2-1; D is uncertain. V lost 6 bases and J lost 2, with 2 bases in between. Per germline, CDR1 SNHLY and CDR2 FYNNEI. This CDR3 contains 11 residues. The DNA for the CDR3 is TGTGCCAGCAGGGCCTACAATGAGCAGTTCTTC. Protein product: CASRAYNEQFF. Combining the CDR3 with reference TRBV2 and TRBJ2-1 gives the whole variable domain EPEVTQTPSHQVTQMGQEVILRCVPISNHLYFYWYRQILGQKVEFLVSFYNNEISEKSEIFDDQFSVERPDGSNFTLKIRSTKLEDSAMYFCASRAYNEQFFGPGTRLTVL.

This clonotype was recorded many times. The chain has TRBV28 and TRBJ2-3; 8 bases line up with TRBD1. CDR3 length: 13 residues. The germline CDR1 and CDR2 sequences are MDHEN and SYDVKM. V lost 5 bases, J lost 3 bases, and 1 base stayed unmatched. CDR3 amino acids: CASSRDRTDTQYF. CDR3 bases: TGTGCCAGCAGTCGGGACAGGACAGATACGCAGTATTTT.

This clonotype was counted only a few times. This rearrangement joins TRBV12-3 or TRBV12-4 to TRBJ2-1; D remains ambiguous. Trimming left V 1 base short and J 9 bases short, with 7 bases between. The CDR3 has 12 residues. The CDR3 DNA is TGTGCCAGCAGTTTAGGCTTGGTTGAGCAGTTCTTC. Residues: CASSLGLVEQFF.

The chain joins TRBV7-9 to TRBJ2-5, with D tentatively TRBD2 (6 bases). CDR1 is SEHNR, CDR2 FQNEAQ, per germline (reference sequence). Trimming cost V 5 bases and J 5 bases, with 9 bases left between them. This CDR3 has 12 amino acids. CDR3 sequence: CASSQGRETQYF. In DNA, the CDR3 is TGTGCCAGCAGCCAAGGGAGGGAGACCCAGTACTTC. Full variable domain (missing parts from reference TRBV7-9 and TRBJ2-5): DTGVSQNPRHKITKRGQNVTFRCDPISEHNRLYWYRQTLGQGPEFLTYFQNEAQLEKSRLLSDRFSAERPKGSFSTLEIQRTEQGDSAMYLCASSQGRETQYFGPGTRLLVL.